This T cell receptor (beta chain) was identified in a study of graft-versus-host responses after intestinal transplantation. Overall study: Every one of the recipients received anti-thymocyte globulin induction and afterwards took tacrolimus and steroids for three to four years.

The germline gives CDR1 MNHNS, CDR2 SASEGT. V gave up 6 bases and J gave up 8 bases, with 8 bases separating them. The CDR3 sequence is 11 residues long. Study-level results: Some GvH clones appeared in ileal mucosa or blood before recipient bone marrow. Levels of circulating GvH clones at their peak were associated with early post-transplant HvG declines.

To note about this clone: Its specificity is not known.

Libraries were prepared by immunoSEQ multiplex PCR; TCRdb keeps only in-frame clonotypes and omits some of them. This sample carries some 110,000 clones, 85% to 95% of them seen once, and the ten largest clones take roughly 1.2%. The source of this sequence is a human donor who was the organ donor for an intestinal transplant. The genes are TRBV6-1 and TRBJ2-1; no clear D gene. Here the sequenced sample was unstimulated CD8+ T cells sorted from spleen or lymph node cells, taken before transplant. CDR3 coding DNA: TGTGCCAGCAGGGATATGGATGAGCAGTTCTTC. Its translation is CASRDMDEQFF.